This TCR beta chain was recovered during a study of cytomegalovirus exposure and HLA in healthy donors. This table comes from immunoSEQ multiplex PCR, and its TCRdb copy is limited to in-frame clones, with some not included. The repertoire holds roughly 130,000 clones, with around nine tenths as singletons. Trimming shortened V by 4 bases and J by 7 bases, and 14 bases separated the two germline ends. The CDR3 runs to 14 residues. Germline-derived CDR1 and CDR2 are MGHRA and YSYEKL. As to this clone: Its matching antigen is unknown.

From the approximately 110-subject validation cohort, which was separate from the roughly 700-subject first cohort, the donors were drawn. Notes on the study in general: The dataset shows that most TCR sequences were rare, while some public TCRs occurred in many donors. Both high specificity and high sensitivity reportedly marked the classifier's diagnosis of cytomegalovirus status.

The chain has TRBV4-1 and TRBJ2-1, with D possibly matching TRBD2 (5 bases). This clonotype was sampled from a man aged 30 to 45 in good health and CMV-seronegative. The sequenced material came from PBMCs. CDR3 sequence: CASSPRGSWNEQFF. CDR3 coding DNA: TGCGCCAGCAGCCCCCGGGGTAGTTGGAATGAGCAGTTCTTC.